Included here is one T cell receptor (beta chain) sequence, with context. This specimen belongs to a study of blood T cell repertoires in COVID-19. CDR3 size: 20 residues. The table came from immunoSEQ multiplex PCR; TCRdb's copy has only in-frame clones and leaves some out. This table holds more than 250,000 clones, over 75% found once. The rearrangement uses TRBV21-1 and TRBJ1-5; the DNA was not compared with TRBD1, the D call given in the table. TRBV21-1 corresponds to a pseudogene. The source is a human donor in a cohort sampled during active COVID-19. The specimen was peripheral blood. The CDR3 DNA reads TGTGCCAGCAGCAAAGGGGGGTCCGACAGGGGCCCCAATAGCAATCAGCCCCAGCATTTT. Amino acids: CASSKGGSDRGPNSNQPQHF.